This note documents a single T cell receptor beta chain sequence. Germline loops: CDR1 MNHEY, CDR2 SVGEGT. Trimming left V 6 bases short and J 7 bases short, with 21 bases between. The CDR3 is 15 amino acids. The source of the sample is a study of molecular identifiers for immune sequencing clone quantification. One entry per CDR3 protein, called by TCRdb with MiXCR from the PCR reads. The data contain under 650,000 distinct CDR3 sequences, about 20% of them singletons. The receptor comes from a human donor in good health. Some libraries in this study had Jurkat cell RNA spiked in. The rearrangement links TRBV6-2 or TRBV6-3 to TRBJ1-2, with a tentative D call TRBD1 (6 bases). Sample: naive CD8+ T cells from blood, with Jurkat cell RNA spiked in. Subset defined: FACS-sorted CD8+CD4-CCR7+CD45RA+ naive T cells. CDR3 residues: CASRHRDTSIAGYTF. The DNA for the CDR3 is TGTGCCAGCAGACACCGGGACACCTCTATCGCTGGCTACACCTTC.